The rows below give T cell receptor beta chains drawn from one sample of a study of early T cells in non-severe SARS-CoV-2 infection. TCRdb fed the 5' RACE reads into MiXCR, producing one record per CDR3 protein. The sample yields 15,000 to 20,000 distinct CDR3 sequences, approximately 4.7% seen once. Sequenced input: whole blood. The receptors originated from an adult who was a healthcare worker with PCR-confirmed SARS-CoV-2 infection or an uninfected control (not recorded which). The CDR3 runs from the conserved cysteine through the conserved F or W. The size entry is marked missing in some rows and otherwise reads once, few, many or a size class.

V: TRBV6-6; size: -; CDR3: CASSYSPQPQHF
V: TRBV11-2; size: medium-sized; CDR3: CASRPFPGGSYNEQFF
V: TRBV28; size: -; CDR3: CASSLLRDNSPLHF
V: TRBV29-1; size: few; CDR3: CSGEAAGATEAFF
V: TRBV7-9; size: many; CDR3: CASSLGPSGRYNEQFF
V: TRBV5-1; size: few; CDR3: CASSLTSGANNEQFF
V: TRBV9; size: many; CDR3: CASSSAEGLGLNTQYF
V: TRBV20-1; size: medium-sized; CDR3: CSAYGLNSYNEQFF
V: TRBV6-2/TRBV6-3; size: many; CDR3: CASRNTRADTQYF
V: TRBV28; size: -; CDR3: CASRLMTSGRSYNEQFF
V: TRBV11-2; size: medium-sized; CDR3: CASSPQGSMDTQYF
V: TRBV25-1; size: many; CDR3: CASKKESYEQYF
V: TRBV7-2; size: many; CDR3: CASSPIQGSTEAFF
V: TRBV14; size: few; CDR3: CASSQDWEETQYF
V: TRBV11-3; size: few; CDR3: CASSSIGTSTTQYF
V: TRBV4-1; size: many; CDR3: CASSQGSVSYNEQFF
V: TRBV6-1; size: -; CDR3: CASSASQVGHDLSGANVLTF
V: TRBV20-1; size: once; CDR3: CSANGWARDTEAFF
V: TRBV6-4; size: few; CDR3: CASSDLEGKAFF
V: TRBV7-6; size: few; CDR3: CASSPTGGYYNEQSF
V: TRBV6-1; size: medium-sized; CDR3: CASSEDERGRADTYEQYF
V: TRBV12-3/TRBV12-4; size: medium-sized; CDR3: CASSLRTSGIAYNEQFF
V: TRBV5-5; size: many; CDR3: CASSSHSGNTEAFF
V: TRBV27; size: medium-sized; CDR3: CASSLSGTGAAYGYTF
V: TRBV30; size: medium-sized; CDR3: CAWDTGQGLGAQHF
V: TRBV20-1; size: medium-sized; CDR3: CSAHRDRGKETQYF